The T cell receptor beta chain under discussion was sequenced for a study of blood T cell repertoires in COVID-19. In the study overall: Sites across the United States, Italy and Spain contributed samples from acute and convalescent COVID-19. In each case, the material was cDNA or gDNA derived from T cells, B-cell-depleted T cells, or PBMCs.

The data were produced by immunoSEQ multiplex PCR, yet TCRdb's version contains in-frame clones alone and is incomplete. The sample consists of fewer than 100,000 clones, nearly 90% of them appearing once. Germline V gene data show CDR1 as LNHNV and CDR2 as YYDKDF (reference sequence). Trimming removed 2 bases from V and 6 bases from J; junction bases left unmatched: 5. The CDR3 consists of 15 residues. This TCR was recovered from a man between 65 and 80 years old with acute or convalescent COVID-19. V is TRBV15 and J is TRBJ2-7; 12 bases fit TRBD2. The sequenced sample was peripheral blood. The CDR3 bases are TGTGCCACCAGCAGAAGGGCTAGCGGGGGGGCCGAGCAGTACTTC. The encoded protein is CATSRRASGGAEQYF.